This T cell receptor beta chain was sequenced for a study of T cell responses to AZD1222 COVID-19 vaccine. Findings of the study overall: Seropositivity was recorded at baseline in only five to seven AZD1222 recipients. Researchers took repertoire samples only after the peak T cell response had come. Unmutated regions of variants are reportedly targeted by nearly half of spike-specific TCRs. White British people made up most donors, females outnumbered males, and clonal diversity was possibly underestimated.

Measured with immunoSEQ multiplex PCR; TCRdb has only the in-frame clones, and not every one. The sample holds roughly 100,000 clones; around 80% are singletons and the top ten take 4.5% to 6%. The CDR3 has 18 amino acids. Looked up from germline, CDR1 is MNHNS and CDR2 is SASEGT. The ends lost 4 bases at V and 5 bases at J; junction bases unmatched: 17. Note on this clone: The target antigen is unknown.

The sequence derives from an adult in good health. The chain joins TRBV6-1 to TRBJ1-2; the match to TRBD1 covers 9 bases. The specimen was peripheral blood, collected on day 0 of AZD1222 vaccination. The CDR3 loop reads CASSVKTGGRRPSYGYTF. The CDR3 coding sequence is TGTGCCAGCAGTGTAAAAACAGGGGGCCGTCGGCCAAGTTATGGCTACACCTTC.